This TCR beta chain emerged from a study of cytomegalovirus exposure and HLA in healthy donors (dated by TCRdb to about 2017). Regarding the study in general: An earlier analysis of 550 to 700 of the donors reported 250 to 300 Gb of sequence data and 100 million to 130 million unique TCR beta sequences from around 200 million T cells. Alongside the repertoire data, information on donor age, sex, ethnicity and CMV serostatus was compiled. In an earlier analysis of 500 to 650 of the donors, high-throughput TCR beta sequencing was used to judge whether each TCR beta V gene segment behaved as functional or pseudogenic. The study profiled the T cell repertoires of about 720 subjects by immunosequencing and related them to cytomegalovirus serostatus. Typing coverage differed by locus: A, B, C, DRB1 and DQB1 were typed in roughly 629-630 donors, DQA1 in about 500, DPA1 in 600 to 610, and DPB1 in around 440. Among about 370 genotyped donors of the cohort, an average of around 250,000 unique TCR beta nucleotide sequences was sequenced per donor, of which 15% to 20% were non-productive. To predict cytomegalovirus infection status, the study combined high-throughput TCR immunosequencing, statistical association of individual TCRs with disease status, and machine learning. Every repertoire in the discovery cohort had been generated on one and the same sequencing platform. Along with the approximately 650-subject first cohort, a separate validation cohort of 120 different subjects was used. Of the 398 genotyped donors, 80% to 90% were placed in the genetic ancestry cluster associated with self-reported Caucasian donors. Roughly 300 gigabases of sequencing data and 78 million or so unique TCR sequences were included in an early release covering around 600 HLA-typed donors. In a later genetic analysis, genome-wide SNP genotypes for about 55% of the roughly 670 donors were used, and that subset was treated as a discovery cohort. Both class I and class II loci were covered by HLA typing, at four-digit resolution. Because of strong linkage in the cohort, roughly five DR-DQ haplotypes were treated as single units for association and clustering. The study was designed to test whether signatures of past pathogen exposure could be identified by cataloging public T cell receptors. In a later analysis, previously published TCR beta repertoires from roughly 710 donors were re-analyzed and high-resolution HLA genotyping was added so that TCR occurrence patterns could be studied. Rather than using new phenotypic data, the later analysis identified candidate immune exposures from TCR beta sequences and from how often those sequences occurred across donors. Study-wide findings and limitations: The presence/absence analyses assumed that sequencing depth was roughly uniform across donors, and that assumption may not be true. Roughly 17 rarely observed V segments, including chromosome 9 orphons, were excluded from the earlier analysis of a few hundred of the donors because counts were too low. The 87-base-pair reads could not distinguish some IMGT-functional V segments, including TRBV6-2 and TRBV6-3, so those segments were excluded. An association between a missense DCLRE1C variant and V-gene and J-gene trimming of TCR beta chains was found in a later genetic analysis and replicated in an independent cohort. The study gave a list of about 160 TCR beta chains associated with cytomegalovirus. A cluster of highly shared sequence variants was judged likely to represent a technical artifact of the sequencing pipeline. At a false discovery rate of 0.05, a later analysis linked around 17,000 TCR beta sequences to specific HLA alleles. It was suggested by the authors that the approach could potentially be generalized to other disease states and immunological phenotypes. Most TCR sequences were observed very rarely across donors, whereas some public TCRs were present in many individuals. In an earlier analysis of approximately 600 of the donors, most TCR beta V segments were observed in productive rearrangements about 87% or about 30% of the time, broadly matching IMGT annotations. A later analysis found that HLA-associated TCR beta chains were more clonally expanded and had lower generation probabilities than equally common non-associated chains. When HLA alleles, especially DR and DQ, strongly co-occurred, attributing TCR associations to individual alleles was difficult. In a later analysis, several top co-occurrence clusters were reported to appear linked to parvovirus B19, influenza, CMV and Epstein-Barr virus. A later analysis found that TCR association rates varied across HLA loci, with DRB1 alleles showing the most associated TCRs and HLA-C alleles the fewest. Correlated functional status among segregating V segments might reflect linkage disequilibrium, but an unknown experimental factor could not be ruled out. The classifier was reported to diagnose cytomegalovirus status with high specificity and sensitivity in both the original cohort and the validation cohort. A further reported finding was that TCR beta sequences accurately predicted the HLA-A and HLA-B alleles for most subjects in the first cohort. In a later genetic analysis, fewer N-insertions in productive TCRs were reported among donors in an Asian-associated ancestry cluster than the roughly 700-donor mean. CMV serostatus was the only immune exposure information available for the cohort. The cohort was sequenced for TCR beta chains only, and without alpha or paired-chain data the features that could be detected were limited. Most CMV-associated TCR beta chains appeared to be HLA-restricted in a later analysis, and the HLA associations seemed to be driven largely by CMV exposure. A few of the identified cytomegalovirus-associated TCR beta chains were confirmed in vitro to be specific for cytomegalovirus antigens. Because HLA typing was missing for some donors at each locus, association tests included only the typed subset.

As for this clone: The antigen it recognizes is unknown. No base qualities exist here, and no much larger clone lies one base off it.

Library preparation was by the immunoSEQ multiplex PCR assay. The multiplex PCR relied on a mix of 60 forward primers for TCR Vbeta segments and 13 reverse primers for TCR Jbeta segments. The CDR3 region of rearranged TCR beta genes was amplified from genomic DNA with a multiplex PCR assay. The amplified TCR beta libraries were sequenced on the Illumina HiSeq System as 87-base-pair reads. From the authors' description of their analysis: In a later analysis, tens of millions of unique TCR beta chains were counted across the 650 to 700 repertoires, and roughly 11 million of these chains were shared by at least two donors. A nearest-neighbor algorithm error-corrected the raw reads and collapsed the reads into unique sequences, merging closely related sequences to remove PCR and sequencing errors. To assign V, D and J gene segments, CDR3 sequences were aligned to IMGT reference sequences. For a sequence to be retained, a match of at least six nucleotides to both a V gene segment and a J gene segment was required. A rearrangement counted as productive if the CDR3 had no stop codons and remained in frame with V and J, and every other rearrangement counted as non-productive. Following IMGT convention, CDR3 was defined as the stretch from the second conserved V-encoded cysteine up to the conserved J-encoded phenylalanine. Sequences without an unambiguous match to a single V gene segment were excluded from the earlier analysis of 587 of the donors. In an earlier analysis of 500 to 750 of the donors, V segments were called functional above 56.7% productive rearrangements and were called segregating when the between-donor standard deviation exceeded 5%. To diagnose cytomegalovirus status from the catalog of TCR beta chain sequences, a statistical classification framework was built. V and J gene assignment, in a later analysis, came from comparing TCR nucleotide sequences with IMGT/GENE-DB human TR gene sequences. Using the TCRdist pipeline, a later analysis assigned CDR3 sequences along with most-parsimonious VDJ recombination scenarios. In a later analysis, each TCR beta chain was defined by its CDR3 amino acid sequence together with its V-gene family, and reads lacking a unique V-gene family were excluded. As a way to deal with suspected cross-contamination and a sequencing artifact, a later analysis dropped hundreds of nucleotide sequences that were highly shared and had low generation probability. In a later analysis, a clonal expansion index for each public chain was calculated from normalized within-repertoire ranks of inferred template counts. Generation probabilities in a later analysis came from a VDJ recombination model fitted to out-of-frame rearrangements, and those results were checked against IGoR. In a later analysis, hypergeometric tests were used to score TCR-TCR, TCR-HLA and TCR-CMV co-occurrence, with a repertoire-size bias correction applied to TCR pairs. In a later analysis, false discovery rates were estimated by permuting HLA or CMV assignments 20 times. In a later analysis, co-occurring TCRs were grouped with DBSCAN, and TCRdist sequence similarity was added when clustering was performed within HLA-allele-positive subsets. Co-occurrence clustering excluded repertoires with fewer than 30,000 or more than 120,000 public chains, plus five with anomalous nucleotide sharing. TCRdb's version of the immuneACCESS table is confined to in-frame rearrangements and falls short of the full clone set. An unresolved V gene accounts for under half of the shortfall where checked; the remainder is of unknown origin. V, J and clone size derive from that table, while D and trimming were established from the DNA sequence. The sample table holds over 100,000 clones, of which more than 60% were seen once. The biggest ten clones account for less than 9% of the sample.

Between the V and J ends, shortened by 0 bases and 6 bases respectively, the junction contains 11 bases. Inclusive of the bounding cysteine and phenylalanine, the CDR3 is 14 residues long. The read is trimmed to its CDR3 DNA, 42 bases read in frame from base 1. According to the germline V gene, CDR1 reads MNHEY and CDR2 reads SVGAGI. In total, approximately 700 healthy bone marrow donors made up the cohort. All cohort members were sampled while nominally healthy, although unrecorded immune exposures were likely present. The donor was CMV seropositive and belonged to the group of 250 to 300 seropositive cohort members. Each donor provided a peripheral blood sample, and peripheral blood mononuclear cells were used for TCR beta sequencing. The Qiagen DNeasy Blood Extraction Kit was used to extract genomic DNA from the blood cell samples.

The sample comprised PBMCs. Rearrangement joined TRBV6-5 to TRBJ1-2; 6 matching bases give a weak D call of TRBD1. The clonotype originates from a woman aged 40 to 50 in good health and CMV-seropositive. The base sequence is TGTGCCAGCAGTTACTCCTCAGGGGCGGATGGCTACACCTTC. It encodes CASSYSSGADGYTF.